This section outlines one T cell receptor (beta chain) sequence together with its context. No antigen is known for it. No much larger clonotype is one base removed from it; base qualities were not supplied. Library preparation was by the immunoSEQ multiplex PCR assay. This immuneACCESS table, as held by TCRdb, lists in-frame sequences with V and J called but not all clones. Of the missing ones, under half trace to an unresolved V gene in checked studies; the others have no known cause. Recorded for this sample are fewer than 14,000 clones; approximately 85% of them occurred a single time. Around a third of the sample goes to the ten largest clones. This sample was taken from a study of PD-1 and CTLA-4 blockade in melanoma (dated by TCRdb to about 2021). As for the study more broadly: The study compared how PD-1 blockade and CTLA-4 blockade affected the melanoma-reactive CD8 T cell response in patients with melanoma.

The germline V gene sets CDR1 to SQVTM and CDR2 to ANQGSEA. V is shortened by 6 bases, J by 3 bases, and the region joining them spans 10 bases. From the cysteine through the phenylalanine, the CDR3 covers 12 amino acids. Only the CDR3 portion is preserved as DNA: 36 bases, with reading frame beginning at the first base. The sequencing used CD8+ T cells from peripheral blood, collected from a patient given anti-PD-1 treatment. The receptor chain draws on TRBV29-1 and TRBJ2-3; the D gene remains uncertain. This receptor was identified in a human donor with melanoma. The DNA sequence is as follows: TGCAGCGTCCGAGCGACAACAGATACGCAGTATTTT. Translated, this is CSVRATTDTQYF.